These T cell receptor beta chains were read from a single sample in a study of CD8 T cells in Susac syndrome. TCRdb passed the immunoSEQ multiplex PCR reads through MiXCR, listing each CDR3 protein once. The table shows under 150,000 distinct CDR3 sequences, with 94% occurring only once. The sample was CD8+ T cells from PBMCs. Receptor source: a human donor in good health. The CDR3 runs from the conserved cysteine through the conserved F or W. Each record gives: CDR3 length, clone size, D gene, J gene, V gene, CDR3 protein, CDR3 DNA. A D gene is named only where the DNA matches it firmly. Size is omitted from some rows. Given values are once, few, many or a class for expanded clones.

16 | - | TRBD1 | TRBJ2-5 | TRBV4-1 | CASSRGTGPLQETQYF | TGCGCCAGCAGCCGAGGGACAGGGCCCCTCCAAGAGACCCAGTACTTC
13 | - | - | TRBJ2-3 | TRBV2 | CASSEGQGDTQYF | TGTGCCAGCAGTGAGGGGCAGGGGGATACGCAGTATTTT
18 | - | TRBD2 | TRBJ2-2 | TRBV27 | CASSLGFGLAGGTGELFF | TGTGCCAGCAGTTTAGGTTTCGGACTAGCGGGAGGTACCGGGGAGCTGTTTTTT
17 | - | - | TRBJ2-2 | TRBV3-1 | CASSQEGLTENTGELFF | TGTGCCAGCAGCCAAGAGGGTTTAACCGAGAACACCGGGGAGCTGTTTTTT
12 | - | - | TRBJ2-2 | TRBV11-2 | CASSFWIGELFF | TGTGCCAGCAGCTTCTGGATCGGGGAGCTGTTTTTT
16 | - | - | TRBJ2-1 | TRBV7-8 | CASSSLAGPSYNEQFF | TGTGCCAGCAGCTCCCTCGCGGGCCCCTCCTACAATGAGCAGTTCTTC
15 | - | - | TRBJ2-1 | TRBV19 | CASSIVDKRGNEQFF | TGTGCCAGTAGTATAGTGGACAAAAGGGGCAATGAGCAGTTCTTC
16 | - | TRBD2 | TRBJ2-1 | TRBV15 | CATSRDGREGRNEQFF | TGTGCCACCAGCAGAGATGGGCGGGAGGGCCGAAATGAGCAGTTCTTC
17 | - | TRBD2 | TRBJ2-3 | TRBV6-1 | CASTRLAGVARTDTQYF | TGTGCCAGCACTCGACTAGCGGGGGTGGCCCGAACAGATACGCAGTATTTT
13 | - | - | TRBJ2-7 | TRBV27 | CASSLSPGQEEYF | TGTGCCAGCAGTTTATCGCCGGGACAAGAGGAGTACTTC
15 | - | TRBD1 | TRBJ2-7 | TRBV5-1 | CASSPWTGGAYEQYF | TGCGCCAGCAGCCCTTGGACAGGGGGCGCCTACGAGCAGTACTTC
11 | - | - | TRBJ2-7 | TRBV20-1 | CSARDSYEQYF | TGCAGTGCTAGGGACTCCTACGAGCAGTACTTC
13 | - | - | TRBJ1-1 | TRBV12-3/TRBV12-4 | CASSLGESTEAFF | TGTGCCAGCAGCCTAGGCGAATCCACTGAAGCTTTCTTT
15 | - | - | TRBJ2-3 | TRBV24-1 | CATSDHSQITDTQYF | TGTGCCACCAGTGACCACTCCCAGATCACAGATACGCAGTATTTT
16 | - | - | TRBJ2-1 | TRBV4-1 | CASSQITLTSYNEQFF | TGCGCCAGCAGCCAAATCACACTCACCTCCTACAATGAGCAGTTCTTC
17 | - | TRBD1 | TRBJ2-7 | TRBV20-1 | CSARGTGRRRTTYEQYF | TGCAGTGCTAGGGGGACAGGCCGACGTCGAACTACCTACGAGCAGTACTTC
15 | - | TRBD2 | TRBJ2-5 | TRBV27 | CASSFTAGGAETQYF | TGTGCCAGCAGTTTCACAGCGGGAGGGGCAGAGACCCAGTACTTC
15 | - | TRBD2 | TRBJ2-1 | TRBV7-9 | CASSLVSGEYNEQFF | TGTGCCAGCAGCTTAGTTAGCGGGGAGTACAATGAGCAGTTCTTC
11 | - | - | TRBJ2-7 | TRBV19 | CASSDGYEQYF | TGTGCCAGTAGTGACGGCTACGAGCAGTACTTC
15 | - | TRBD2 | TRBJ2-7 | TRBV27 | CASSFGLAGDYEQYF | TGTGCCAGCAGTTTCGGACTAGCGGGAGATTACGAGCAGTACTTC
14 | - | TRBD1 | TRBJ2-5 | TRBV5-1 | CASRLDRVKETQYF | TGCGCCAGCAGATTGGACAGGGTAAAAGAGACCCAGTACTTC
14 | once | TRBD1 | TRBJ2-7 | TRBV29-1 | CSVETGQGGYEQYF | TGCAGCGTTGAAACGGGACAGGGGGGTTACGAGCAGTACTTC
13 | - | TRBD1 | TRBJ2-1 | TRBV11-1 | CASSWVGGREQFF | TGTGCCAGCAGCTGGGTAGGGGGCCGGGAGCAGTTCTTC
15 | - | - | TRBJ2-5 | TRBV28 | CASSSMRQGKETQYF | TGTGCCAGCAGTTCCATGAGGCAGGGGAAAGAGACCCAGTACTTC
13 | - | - | TRBJ2-3 | TRBV9 | CASNSGSTDTQYF | TGTGCCAGCAACAGCGGGAGCACAGATACGCAGTATTTT
17 | - | - | TRBJ2-7 | TRBV28 | CASSPPPGRVISYEQYF | TGTGCCAGCAGTCCACCCCCGGGACGGGTGATCTCCTACGAGCAGTACTTC
14 | - | TRBD2 | TRBJ2-3 | TRBV11-1 | CASSWRTSGDTQYF | TGTGCCAGCAGCTGGAGGACTAGCGGAGATACGCAGTATTTT